The clone carrying this T cell receptor beta chain came up many times. What it binds is not known. In a library made to pick up alpha chains, this beta chain is a stray read with a size that means little. These data are taken from a study of spatial heterogeneity in lung cancer. Broader study findings: Ubiquitous and regional nonsynonymous mutation counts were tracked by ubiquitous and regional expanded TCR counts, respectively. Tumor mutation count correlated with how many alpha and beta TCRs expanded intratumorally.

Using its own MiXCR run on the 5' RACE reads, TCRdb lists one record per CDR3 protein. Of about 13,000 distinct CDR3 sequences in the sample, under 6% were seen once. Trimming took 6 bases from V and 7 from J; bases not matched to a gene: 7. The CDR3 has 13 amino acids. The time point here: sample taken at primary tumor resection. The receptor was isolated from a male donor with early-stage non-small cell lung cancer. Sequences were derived from lung tumor tissue, sampled at surgery. This sequence joins TRBV12-3 or TRBV12-4 and TRBJ1-2; 8 positions match TRBD1. Here the CDR3 reads CASSPGGGVGYTF. CDR3 nucleotide sequence: TGTGCCAGCAGCCCAGGGGGCGGAGTTGGCTACACCTTC.